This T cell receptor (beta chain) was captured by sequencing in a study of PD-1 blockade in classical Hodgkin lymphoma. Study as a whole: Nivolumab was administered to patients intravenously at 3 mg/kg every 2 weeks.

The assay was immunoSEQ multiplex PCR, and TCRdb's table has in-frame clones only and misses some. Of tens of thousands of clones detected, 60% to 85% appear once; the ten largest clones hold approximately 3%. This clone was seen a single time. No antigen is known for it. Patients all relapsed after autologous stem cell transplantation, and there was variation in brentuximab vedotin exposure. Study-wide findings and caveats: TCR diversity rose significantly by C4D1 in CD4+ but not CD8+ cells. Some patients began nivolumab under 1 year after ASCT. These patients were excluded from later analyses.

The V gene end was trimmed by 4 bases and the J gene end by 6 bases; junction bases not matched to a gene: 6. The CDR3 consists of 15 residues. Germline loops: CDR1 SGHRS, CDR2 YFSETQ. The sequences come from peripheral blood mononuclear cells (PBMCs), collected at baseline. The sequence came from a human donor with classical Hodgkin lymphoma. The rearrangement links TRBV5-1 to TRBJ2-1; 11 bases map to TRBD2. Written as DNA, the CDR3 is TGCGCCAGCAGCCAACCCGGGACTAGCGGCAATGAGCAGTTCTTC. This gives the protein CASSQPGTSGNEQFF. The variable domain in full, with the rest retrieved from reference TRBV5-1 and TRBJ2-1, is KAGVTQTPRYLIKTRGQQVTLSCSPISGHRSVSWYQQTPGQGLQFLFEYFSETQRNKGNFPGRFSGRQFSNSRSEMNVSTLELGDSALYLCASSQPGTSGNEQFFGPGTRLTVL.